Described below is a single T cell receptor beta chain sequence and its context. Its matching antigen is unknown. The data were taken from a study of T cells after yellow fever vaccination. The wider study: With SMART-Seq v4 Ultra Low Input, the fractions containing low cell numbers were prepared. Study-level findings and limits: CD4 and CD8 compartments shared a small share of clonotypes, likely from convergent recombination. Secondary responses were weaker yet peaked faster, day 5 versus 15. Once the booster was given, most primary-vaccination clones reappeared, at more than 95% for CD4 and roughly 86% for CD8.

One entry per CDR3 protein, called by TCRdb with MiXCR from the 5' RACE reads. The repertoire includes some 500,000 distinct CDR3 sequences, about 14% of them detected once, and about 14% sits in the top ten. The V segment lost 7 bases and the J segment 0 bases; nucleotides outside the gene matches: 6. There are 14 residues in the CDR3. Source: PBMCs, taken on the day of the yellow fever booster vaccination. This chain uses TRBV12-3 or TRBV12-4 with TRBJ2-7; 7 bases agree with TRBD1. This sequence was found in a young man who received the YFV17D yellow fever vaccine. The DNA for the CDR3 is TGTGCCAGCACCAGAAGACAGGGCTCCTACGAGCAGTACTTC. Encoded protein: CASTRRQGSYEQYF.